By its share, the clone carrying this T cell receptor beta chain is medium-sized. Its antigen is as yet unknown. The sample comes from a study of spatial heterogeneity in lung cancer. Study observations and caveats: Counts of expanded alpha and beta TCRs within tumors tracked the tumor nonsynonymous mutation count.

Time point: sample taken at primary tumor resection. CDR3 length equals 16 residues. Germline V lookup: CDR1 LNHDA, CDR2 SQIVND (reference sequence). The V end lost 1 base, the J end lost 2 bases, and 13 bases lay between the germline ends. TCRdb re-derived calls from the 5' RACE reads in MiXCR, one entry per CDR3 protein. The sample carries approximately 5,000 distinct CDR3 sequences, approximately 15% recorded once. This receptor was obtained from a male donor with early-stage non-small cell lung cancer. Here the sequenced sample was lung tumor tissue, taken at surgery. The genes are TRBV19 and TRBJ2-3; either TRBD1 or TRBD2 may fit D (5 bases each). The chain's CDR3 is CASSIGDARTTDTQYF. DNA for the CDR3: TGTGCCAGTAGTATAGGGGACGCAAGAACCACAGATACGCAGTATTTT.